Listed below are T cell receptor beta chains from one sample, sequenced in a study of post-analysis software for immune sequencing data. One entry per CDR3 protein, called by TCRdb with MiXCR from the PCR reads. The sample has hundreds of thousands of distinct CDR3 sequences, 55% to 70% seen once. Sequenced sample: blood. These TCRs come from a girl aged 2 to 9 with multiple sclerosis. Each CDR3 is given with its conserved first and last residue. Fields, in order: J gene, V gene, clone size, D gene, CDR3 DNA, CDR3 protein. A D gene is named only where the DNA matches it firmly. A clone size is listed for some rows: how often the clone was seen (once, few, many), or a class if it is expanded.

TRBJ1-2 TRBV6-5 - - TGTGCCAGCAGACCGGGGACTACCCCTTGGGCGGGCTACACCTTC CASRPGTTPWAGYTF
TRBJ2-1 TRBV29-1 - TRBD2 TGCAGCGTTGAGGCTAGCGGGAATGGGGCTGAGCAGTTCTTC CSVEASGNGAEQFF
TRBJ2-3 TRBV7-8 - - TGTGCCAGCAGCTACCTACCCAGGAGGGGCACAGATACGCAGTATTTT CASSYLPRRGTDTQYF
TRBJ2-7 TRBV15 once - TGTGCCACCAGCAGAGATCCCGACTCCTTCTACGAGCAGTACTTC CATSRDPDSFYEQYF
TRBJ1-2 TRBV7-9 once TRBD1 TGTGCCAGCAGCCGGGGGACAGGGGTCGACTATGGCTACACCTTC CASSRGTGVDYGYTF
TRBJ2-3 TRBV20-1 once - TGCAGTGCTAGAATCAGGGGCACAGATACGCAGTATTTT CSARIRGTDTQYF
TRBJ2-1 TRBV20-1 few - TGCAGTGCTAGAGGGAACAATGAGCAGTTCTTC CSARGNNEQFF
TRBJ2-1 TRBV5-1 - TRBD2 TGCGCCAGCAGCTTCCAGCGGGAGATATACAATGAGCAGTTCTTC CASSFQREIYNEQFF
TRBJ2-7 TRBV5-4 - TRBD2 TGTGCCAGCAGCTCTCGACTAGCGGGAGGCAAGCAGTACTTC CASSSRLAGGKQYF
TRBJ2-7 TRBV5-1 - TRBD2 TGCGCCAGCAGCCGTAATAGCGGGTCCTACGAGCAGTACTTC CASSRNSGSYEQYF
TRBJ2-1 TRBV24-1 - - TGTGCCACCAGTGATTCCACCCCCTATCGGAATGAGCAGTTCTTC CATSDSTPYRNEQFF
TRBJ2-1 TRBV12-3/TRBV12-4 few - TGTGCCAGCACGGGGGGCCGCTCCGCCTACAATGAGCAGTTCTTC CASTGGRSAYNEQFF
TRBJ2-1 TRBV12-3/TRBV12-4 few TRBD2 TGTGCCAGCAGCCGGGGACTAGCGTTTGGGCAGTTCTTC CASSRGLAFGQFF
TRBJ1-2 TRBV7-9 - TRBD1 TGTGCCAGCAGCTCCAGGACAGGCCGCGTCTATGGCTACACCTTC CASSSRTGRVYGYTF
TRBJ2-7 TRBV29-1 - TRBD1 TGCAGCGTTGAGCCCCGGGACAGTAACGAGCAGTACTTC CSVEPRDSNEQYF
TRBJ2-7 TRBV5-1 - TRBD2 TGCGCCAGCAGCGGGGGGGGTCGGAATGCCTACGAGCAGTACTTC CASSGGGRNAYEQYF
TRBJ1-2 TRBV7-9 once TRBD1 TGTGCCAGCAGCGGCCGGGACAGTTTGCCATATGGCTACACCTTC CASSGRDSLPYGYTF
TRBJ2-1 TRBV7-9 many TRBD2 TGTGCCAGCAGCCCAAAAGCGGGGGGTGGCAATGAGCAGTTCTTC CASSPKAGGGNEQFF
TRBJ1-4 TRBV20-1 - TRBD1 TGCAGTGGGCGGGACAGAGTCTCTAATGAAAAACTGTTTTTT CSGRDRVSNEKLFF
TRBJ2-1 TRBV9 - TRBD2 TGTGCCAGCAGCGTACGGCTAGCGGGAGGTTACAATGAGCAGTTCTTC CASSVRLAGGYNEQFF
TRBJ2-3 TRBV2 - - TGTGCCAGCAGTGCCAGGGTAACTAGCACAGATACGCAGTATTTT CASSARVTSTDTQYF
TRBJ2-3 TRBV7-2 - - TGTGCCAGCAGCCGAAAGACAGATACGCAGTATTTT CASSRKTDTQYF
TRBJ2-3 TRBV6-2/TRBV6-3 - TRBD2 TGTGCCAGCAGTTACCCGGGACTAGCGGGGGGCCATAGGACTAGCACAGATACGCAGTATTTT CASSYPGLAGGHRTSTDTQYF
TRBJ2-3 TRBV24-1 few - TGTGCCACCGCGCCCCAGGGGTCAGATACGCAGTATTTT CATAPQGSDTQYF
TRBJ2-1 TRBV10-1 - - TGCGCCAGCAGTGGACCAGCAGCCTACAATGAGCAGTTCTTC CASSGPAAYNEQFF
TRBJ2-1 TRBV10-3 - - TGTGCCATCAGCACACCTAACAGGGTCTACAATGAGCAGTTCTTC CAISTPNRVYNEQFF
TRBJ2-1 TRBV9 - TRBD2 TGTGCCAGCAGCGTAAGGCCGGGACTAGCGGGAGTCAACGAGCAGTTCTTC CASSVRPGLAGVNEQFF
TRBJ2-1 TRBV7-6 few TRBD1 TGTGCCAGCAGCTTTGGACAGGGAGGCAATGAGCAGTTCTTC CASSFGQGGNEQFF
TRBJ2-7 TRBV2 few - TGTGCCAGCAGTGAGTCAGGGGCGATAAACGAGCAGTACTTC CASSESGAINEQYF
TRBJ2-1 TRBV7-2 few TRBD2 TGTGCCAGCAGCCCCGGGACTACACCCTACAATGAGCAGTTCTTC CASSPGTTPYNEQFF
TRBJ2-1 TRBV18 - TRBD1 TGTGCCAGCTCATCCCGCTCCACAGGGGACCCCTACAATGAGCAGTTCTTC CASSSRSTGDPYNEQFF
TRBJ1-3 TRBV10-2 - - TGCGCCAGCAGTGAGAGTGCCGCTGGAAACACCATATATTTT CASSESAAGNTIYF
TRBJ2-6 TRBV4-1 - - TGCGCCAGCAGCCAAGAACCCGGACGATTCTTCTCTGGGGCCAACGTCCTGACTTTC CASSQEPGRFFSGANVLTF
TRBJ1-1 TRBV10-1 - - TGCGCCAGCAGTGAGTACAGGGCCGCTGAAGCTTTCTTT CASSEYRAAEAFF
TRBJ2-3 TRBV7-9 - - TGCGCCAGCAGCCTGCAGGGAGCCACAGATACGCAGTATTTT CASSLQGATDTQYF
TRBJ2-5 TRBV2 - - TGTGCCAGCAGTGGTGGCAGGGAAGAGACCCAGTACTTC CASSGGREETQYF
TRBJ2-5 TRBV7-3 many - TGTGCCAGCAGCCCCACCGGGCTGGAGACCCAGTACTTC CASSPTGLETQYF
TRBJ2-3 TRBV12-5 few TRBD2 TGTGCTAGCGTTGGGAGGGACACAGATACGCAGTATTTT CASVGRDTDTQYF
TRBJ1-4 TRBV6-5 - - TGTGCCAGCAGTTACTCTCCCCGGGGAAGGGAAAAACTGTTTTTT CASSYSPRGREKLFF
TRBJ2-7 TRBV20-1 once - TGCAGTGCTCTGAGCCCCGCGGGGTCCTACGAGCAGTACTTC CSALSPAGSYEQYF
TRBJ2-5 TRBV5-1 - - TGCGCCAGCAGGGCAACCCGTACCCAGTACTTC CASRATRTQYF
TRBJ2-7 TRBV5-5 few - TGTGCCAGCAGCTTGGAAGTCATAAGCTACGAGCAGTACTTC CASSLEVISYEQYF
TRBJ2-1 TRBV4-1 few TRBD2 TGCGCCAGCAGCCACGGGGTGTTAGCGGGATGGTCCTACAATGAGCAGTTCTTC CASSHGVLAGWSYNEQFF
TRBJ1-6 TRBV2 - - TGTGCCAGCAGTGGGGGAGGGTTGCGGAATTCACCCCTCCACTTT CASSGGGLRNSPLHF
TRBJ2-7 TRBV2 - - TGTGCCAGCAGGGTTGGGACGGCCGTTGGGGAGCAGTACTTC CASRVGTAVGEQYF